The 20 T cell receptor beta chains below were found in one sample sequenced in a study of T-cell reconstitution after alpha-beta-depleted transplantation in children. The TCRbeta library was prepared with unique molecular identifiers. One entry per CDR3 protein, called by TCRdb with MiXCR from the PCR reads. The sample holds about a million distinct CDR3 sequences; around 30% are singletons and the top ten take roughly 27%. The sequencing used PBMCs, mostly from graft donor cells, collected 360 days after TCRalphabeta/CD19-depleted stem cell transplant. These receptors all stem from a boy under two years old who had a stem cell transplant for SCID, so the T cells may come from the graft donor.

This clonotype has a single count. The chain links TRBV5-1 to TRBJ2-3; possibly TRBD1 for D (6 bases). Germline-derived CDR1 and CDR2 are SGHRS and YFSETQ. Trimming pared 2 bases from V and 4 bases from J, leaving 14 bases between. The CDR3 length is 15 residues. In DNA, the CDR3 is TGCGCCAGCAGCTTCCGTCCAGGGGTTTCAGATACGCAGTATTTT. Translated, it gives CASSFRPGVSDTQYF.

The genes are TRBV6-1 and TRBJ1-3, with D possibly TRBD1 on 6 matching bases. In germline, CDR1 is MNHNS, CDR2 SASEGT. The CDR3 runs 14 residues. V lost 6 bases and J 2 bases, leaving 11 bases between the germline ends. The CDR3 is CASSTGTTGNTIYF. The CDR3 DNA follows: TGTGCCAGCAGCACCGGGACAACTGGAAACACCATATATTTT.

This sequence joins TRBV3-1 and TRBJ2-1, with TRBD2 matching over 14 bases. The CDR3 consists of 16 residues. The trim removed 7 bases at V and 5 bases at J, leaving 7 bases unmatched. Germline V gives CDR1 LGHDT, CDR2 YNNKEL (reference sequence). The CDR3 DNA sequence: TGTGCCAGCAAACGACTAGCGGGGGGGAGGGACAATGAGCAGTTCTTC. Encoded protein: CASKRLAGGRDNEQFF.

The chain uses TRBV4-3 and TRBJ2-1; no clear D gene. With 0 bases removed from V and 9 bases from J, the gap between germline ends came to 9 bases. Germline-derived CDR1 and CDR2 are LGHNA and YSLEER. This CDR3 contains 13 residues. This CDR3 reads CASSQDQYAEQFF. The CDR3 DNA sequence: TGCGCCAGCAGCCAAGATCAGTACGCTGAGCAGTTCTTC.

A few counts support this clonotype. The CDR3 is CASSYSTRMKTQYF. The CDR3 DNA is TGTGCCAGCAGTTACTCGACTCGGATGAAGACCCAGTACTTC. The genes are TRBV6-5 and TRBJ2-5, with no clear D. Trimming removed 0 bases from V and 6 bases from J, with 11 bases in between. In germline, CDR1 is MNHEY, CDR2 SVGAGI. The CDR3 totals 14 residues.

The V and J genes are TRBV20-1 and TRBJ1-2, with TRBD1 matching over 8 bases. The CDR3 spans 12 residues. The junction had 8 bases not matched to a gene; V was cut back by 6 bases and J by 8 bases. Germline V lookup: CDR1 DFQATT, CDR2 SNEGSKA (reference sequence). The CDR3 DNA reads as TGCAGTGCAATGACAGGGGATACGGGCTACACCTTC. The encoded protein is CSAMTGDTGYTF.

This clonotype has just a few counts. V usage is TRBV7-2 and J usage is TRBJ2-2; 9 bases are shared with TRBD1. Germline CDR1 reads SGHTA; CDR2 reads FQGNSA. CDR3 length: 18 residues. With V trimmed by 0 bases and J by 4 bases, 9 bases remained unmatched. As DNA, the CDR3 is TGTGCCAGCAGCTTAGCCAAGTTTGGGACAGGGCGCACCGGGGAGCTGTTTTTT. It specifies CASSLAKFGTGRTGELFF. Variable domain in full (rest from reference TRBV7-2 and TRBJ2-2): GAGVSQSPSNKVTEKGKDVELRCDPISGHTALYWYRQSLGQGLEFLIYFQGNSAPDKSGLPSDRFSAERTGGSVSTLTIQRTQQEDSAVYLCASSLAKFGTGRTGELFFGEGSRLTVL.

The chain employs TRBV12-3 or TRBV12-4 and TRBJ2-2, with 9 bases identical to TRBD1. This CDR3 region has 16 residues. V trimming: 3 bases; J trimming: 0 bases; junction bases outside the gene matches: 2. CDR3 in DNA: TGTGCCAGCAGTTTTCGGACAGGGGCGAACACCGGGGAGCTGTTTTTT. Translated, it gives CASSFRTGANTGELFF.

The chain links TRBV7-6 to TRBJ2-6; D remains ambiguous. Germline CDR1 and CDR2: SGHVS and FNYEAQ. Deletions cut 3 bases from V and 0 bases from J, with 9 bases between. The CDR3 is made up of 16 amino acids. The DNA for the CDR3 is TGTGCCAGCAGCTTCCTAGTTAACTCTGGGGCCAACGTCCTGACTTTC. Its translation: CASSFLVNSGANVLTF. Full variable domain (rest looked up from reference TRBV7-6 and TRBJ2-6): GAGVSQSPRYKVTKRGQDVALRCDPISGHVSLYWYRQALGQGPEFLTYFNYEAQQDKSGLPNDRFSAERPEGSISTLTIQRTEQRDSAMYRCASSFLVNSGANVLTFGAGSRLTVL.

The chain carries TRBV5-1 and TRBJ2-1; D gene uncertain. Germline CDR1 reads SGHRS; CDR2 reads YFSETQ. V was cut by 3 bases and J by 2 bases, with 12 bases left in between. The CDR3 runs 15 residues. The CDR3 here is CASSSHRQAYNEQFF. The CDR3 nucleotides are TGCGCCAGCAGCTCCCATAGGCAGGCCTACAATGAGCAGTTCTTC.

This chain links TRBV12-3 or TRBV12-4 with TRBJ2-3; D is undetermined. The CDR3 runs to 14 residues. V lost 4 bases, J lost 6 bases, and 14 bases lay in between. CDR3 loop: CASSSGHSRDTQYF. CDR3 DNA: TGTGCCAGCAGTTCCGGGCACTCGAGGGATACGCAGTATTTT.

This sequence joins TRBV5-1 and TRBJ2-3; TRBD2 matches 10 bases. The ends lost 0 bases at V and 0 bases at J; junction bases unmatched: 10. The germline CDR1 and CDR2 sequences are SGHRS and YFSETQ. CDR3 length equals 19 residues. The CDR3 DNA follows: TGCGCCAGCAGCTTGGATCGGTCTAGCGGGGGCCGAAGCACAGATACGCAGTATTTT. It is translated as CASSLDRSSGGRSTDTQYF.

This clonotype has only a few counts. The V call is TRBV7-2, the J call TRBJ2-1; 9 positions match TRBD1. The CDR3 loop spans 16 amino acids. The junction had 13 bases not matched to a gene; V was cut back by 5 bases and J by 8 bases. Looked up from germline, CDR1 is SGHTA and CDR2 is FQGNSA. CDR3 in DNA: TGTGCCAGCAGCCTAACCGGGACAGGGTTTCTCTATGAGCAGTTCTTC. This sequence encodes CASSLTGTGFLYEQFF.

This clonotype was counted between two and nine times. The chain combines TRBV7-8 with TRBJ2-5; TRBD2 matches at 10 bases. The V and J ends lost 0 bases and 0 bases, in that order; junction bases with no gene match: 10. Germline lookup yields CDR1 SGHVS and CDR2 FQNEAQ. This CDR3 comprises 19 residues. The CDR3 loop reads CASSLAGVLAGTDQETQYF. The DNA of the CDR3 is TGTGCCAGCAGCTTAGCTGGTGTACTAGCGGGGACTGACCAAGAGACCCAGTACTTC.

Note on this clonotype: The germline gene is not matched at one end of the junction; a read error may be the cause. The rearrangement joins TRBV12-3 or TRBV12-4 to TRBJ1-5; TRBD1 matches at 7 bases. The CDR3 is 13 residues long. For the CDR3, the DNA is TGTGCCACCAGTGGACAGGCCCTTCAGCCCCAGCATTTT. Its protein product is CATSGQALQPQHF.

This clonotype was observed many times. The V call is TRBV5-1, the J call TRBJ2-5; a possible D gene is TRBD1 (6 bases). The germline CDR1 and CDR2 sequences are SGHRS and YFSETQ. The CDR3 length is 16 residues. V was trimmed by 7 bases and J by 5 bases, leaving 24 bases between them. The DNA for the CDR3 is TGCGCCAGCCAGGGCCAAGAAACAGGGAACTCCGAGACCCAGTACTTC. Its protein is CASQGQETGNSETQYF.

This clonotype has a handful of counts. The V and J genes are TRBV3-1 and TRBJ2-3, with 11 positions matching TRBD1. This CDR3 comprises 16 residues. V lost 4 bases to trimming and J lost 3 bases; unmatched junction nucleotides: 6. CDR1 is LGHDT and CDR2 is YNNKEL in the germline V gene (reference sequence). The chain's CDR3 is CASSPGGQGGTDTQYF. The CDR3 region has the DNA TGTGCCAGCAGCCCGGGGGGACAGGGGGGGACAGATACGCAGTATTTT.

V and J are TRBV6-1 and TRBJ2-5; D assignment may be TRBD1 or TRBD2 (5 bases each). Germline V gene data show CDR1 as MNHNS and CDR2 as SASEGT. The ends were cut back, 2 bases at V and 5 bases at J, with 12 bases in the middle. The CDR3 is 14 amino acids. The CDR3 loop is CASSEYGAWETQYF. Written as DNA, the CDR3 is TGTGCCAGCAGTGAATACGGGGCTTGGGAGACCCAGTACTTC.

As concerns this clonotype: The junction and the germline gene differ at one end; a read error may be behind it. The chain links TRBV20-1 to TRBJ2-7; possible D gene TRBD2, 7 bases. The CDR3 spans 14 residues. Germline CDR1 and CDR2: DFQATT and SNEGSKA (reference sequence). The CDR3 DNA follows: TGCTGTGCTGCCGTCGGGGGGCCCTCCTACGAGCAGTACTTC. This sequence encodes CCAAVGGPSYEQYF.

This clonotype was counted a few times. The rearrangement joins TRBV5-1 to TRBJ2-5; 7 nucleotides match TRBD1. V trimming: 4 bases; J trimming: 9 bases; junction bases outside the gene matches: 12. This CDR3 has 14 amino acids. Per the germline V gene, CDR1 is SGHRS and CDR2 is YFSETQ. The CDR3 DNA reads TGCGCCAGCAGCCCGGGGACAGCCCTAGGGCCCCAGTACTTC. Translated: CASSPGTALGPQYF.